What follows is one TCR beta chain and its context. Its antigen is unknown. The V gene end was trimmed by 4 bases and the J gene end by 4 bases; junction bases not matched to a gene: 10. The germline V gene has CDR1 MGHRA and CDR2 YSYEKL. The CDR3 has 16 amino acids. This entry comes from a study of blood T cells in healthy people across ages. Notes on the study in general: Whereas aged donors had fewer naive CD4+ cells, long-lived donors had more of them and higher diversity.

Russia was home to the donors, healthy Caucasian individuals aged roughly 6 to 90. The authors drew about 10 milliliters of peripheral blood from each donor. Combining a sample-barcoded 5' primer with a J-beta primer mix, a second PCR ran for 7 to 11 cycles. A template-switch adaptor with 12 random nucleotides tagged each cDNA molecule. Via MiXCR, TCRdb re-called the 5' RACE reads, giving one row per CDR3 protein. This table has over 1,200,000 distinct CDR3 sequences, approximately 63% appearing once. The sequenced sample consisted of blood. The sequence was collected from a man aged 18 to 29 in good health. The genes are TRBV4-1 and TRBJ2-5, with 9 bases aligning to TRBD1. The DNA of the CDR3 is TGCGCCAGCAGCCCATTCGACAGGGGGATAGGAGAGACCCAGTACTTC. It codes for CASSPFDRGIGETQYF.